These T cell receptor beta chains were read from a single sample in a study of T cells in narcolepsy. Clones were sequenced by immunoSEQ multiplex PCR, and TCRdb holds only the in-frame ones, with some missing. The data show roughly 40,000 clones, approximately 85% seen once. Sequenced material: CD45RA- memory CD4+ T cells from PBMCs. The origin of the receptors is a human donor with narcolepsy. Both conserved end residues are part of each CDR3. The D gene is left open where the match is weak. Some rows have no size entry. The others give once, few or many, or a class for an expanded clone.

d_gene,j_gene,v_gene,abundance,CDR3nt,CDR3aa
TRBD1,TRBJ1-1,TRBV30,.,TGTGCCAAGACCCTGATGACAGGGGTCACTGAAGCTTTCTTT,CAKTLMTGVTEAFF
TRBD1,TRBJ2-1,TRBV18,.,TGTGCCAGCTCACCTTTCCGGGACAGGCTAGTCGAGCAGTTCTTC,CASSPFRDRLVEQFF
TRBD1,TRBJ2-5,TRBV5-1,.,TGCGCCAGCAGCTTGGGACTGGGGACAGAAGAGACCCAGTACTTC,CASSLGLGTEETQYF
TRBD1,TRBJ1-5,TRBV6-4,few,TGTGCCAGCAGCGCCACGGACAGGGGTGGTCAGCCCCAGCATTTT,CASSATDRGGQPQHF
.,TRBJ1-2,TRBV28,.,TGTGCCAGCAGTTTTCTCAGTTATGGCTACACCTTC,CASSFLSYGYTF
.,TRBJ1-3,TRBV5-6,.,TGTGCCAGCAGCTCGTTGGCAGAGGGTGGAAACACCATATATTTT,CASSSLAEGGNTIYF
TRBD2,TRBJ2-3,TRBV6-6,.,TGTGCCAGCAGTTACAATAGCGGGGGGGCTGCAGATACGCAGTATTTT,CASSYNSGGAADTQYF
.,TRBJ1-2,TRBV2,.,TGTGCCAGCAGTGCAACAGGGATTAACTATGGCTACACCTTC,CASSATGINYGYTF
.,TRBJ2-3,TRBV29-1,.,TGCAGCGCAAAGACGGGGGCGCGGGGCACAGATACGCAGTATTTT,CSAKTGARGTDTQYF
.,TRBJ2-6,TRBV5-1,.,TGCGCCAGCGGAGAACAGAGTCCTGGGGCCAACGTCCTGACTTTC,CASGEQSPGANVLTF
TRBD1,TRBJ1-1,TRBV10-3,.,TGTGCCATCAGTGACCCCGGGACAGGGGGGAACACTGAAGCTTTCTTT,CAISDPGTGGNTEAFF
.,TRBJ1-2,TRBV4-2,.,TGTGCCAGCAGTTCCCTCGGGGGGAACTATGGCTACACCTTC,CASSSLGGNYGYTF
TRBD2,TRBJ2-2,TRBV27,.,TGTGCCAGCAGTTTACCCGGGGGGGCGGCCGGGGAGCTGTTTTTT,CASSLPGGAAGELFF
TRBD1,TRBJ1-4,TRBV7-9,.,TGTGCCAGCAGTCAGGGGGCGACTAATGAAAAACTGTTTTTT,CASSQGATNEKLFF
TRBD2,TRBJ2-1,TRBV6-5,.,TGTGCCAGCAGTTCCCGACTAGCGGTAAATGAGCAGTTCTTC,CASSSRLAVNEQFF
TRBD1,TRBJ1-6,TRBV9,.,TGTGCCAGCAGCCCGACAGGGGGATCACCCCTCCACTTT,CASSPTGGSPLHF
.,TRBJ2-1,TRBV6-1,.,TGTGCCAGCAGTCTAAGGGGGGTTGAGCAGTTCTTC,CASSLRGVEQFF
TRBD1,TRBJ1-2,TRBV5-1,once,TGCGCCAGCAGCCTACGGGACAGGGTTGGCTACACCTTC,CASSLRDRVGYTF
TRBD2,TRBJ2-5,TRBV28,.,TGTGCCACGGGGGGGCCAGGGCAAGAGACCCAGTACTTC,CATGGPGQETQYF
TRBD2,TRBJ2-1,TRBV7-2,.,TGTGCCAGCAGCTTAGTTGGGGCTAGCGGGGGAAATGAGCAGTTCTTC,CASSLVGASGGNEQFF
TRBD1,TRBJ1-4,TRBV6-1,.,TGTGCCAGCAGTCCAGGGGGCCTAGAAAAACTGTTTTTT,CASSPGGLEKLFF
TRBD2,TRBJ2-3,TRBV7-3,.,TGTGCCAGCAGCCCGGGGAGGGTTTTGACAGATACGCAGTATTTT,CASSPGRVLTDTQYF
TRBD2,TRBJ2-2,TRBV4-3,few,TGCGCCAGCAGCCAAGCTTTGGTGCGGGGGACTTACACCGGGGAGCTGTTTTTT,CASSQALVRGTYTGELFF
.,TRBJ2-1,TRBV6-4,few,TGTGCCAGCAGTACCGGGCAGGGGACCTACAATGAGCAGTTCTTC,CASSTGQGTYNEQFF
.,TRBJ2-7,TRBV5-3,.,TGTGCCAGAAGCTTAGGGGTGTCCTACGAGCAGTACTTC,CARSLGVSYEQYF
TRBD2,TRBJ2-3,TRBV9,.,TGTGCCAGCAGCCTAAGACTAGCGGGGGGGCCCGTAGATACGCAGTATTTT,CASSLRLAGGPVDTQYF
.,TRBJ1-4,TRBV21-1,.,TGTGCCAGCAGCTCCACAGGGAGGACGGTCTGGGAAAAACTGTTTTTT,CASSSTGRTVWEKLFF
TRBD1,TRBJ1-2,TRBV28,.,TGTGCCAGCAGTTTAGCCGGGACAGGCGACAACTATGGCTACACCTTC,CASSLAGTGDNYGYTF
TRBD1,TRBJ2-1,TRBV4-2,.,TGTGCCAGCAGCCAGGCTGGACAGGAAAACAATGAGCAGTTCTTC,CASSQAGQENNEQFF
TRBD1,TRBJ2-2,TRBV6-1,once,TGTGCCAGCAGTGGGACAGGGGGCGCTTACACCGGGGAGCTGTTTTTT,CASSGTGGAYTGELFF
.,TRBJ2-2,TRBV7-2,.,TGTGCCAGCAGCCGTCCGGGACAAAACACCGGGGAGCTGTTTTTT,CASSRPGQNTGELFF
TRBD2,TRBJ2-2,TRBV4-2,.,TGTGCCAGCAGCCAATCCAGCGGGAGAGACACCGGGGAGCTGTTTTTT,CASSQSSGRDTGELFF
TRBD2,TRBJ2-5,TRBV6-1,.,TGTGCCAGCAGTGAAAGCGGGGGTCCTATGGCCCAGTACTTC,CASSESGGPMAQYF
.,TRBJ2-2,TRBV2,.,TGTGCCAGCAGTGTGGGGGCGGGGCCGAACACCGGGGAGCTGTTTTTT,CASSVGAGPNTGELFF
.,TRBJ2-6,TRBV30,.,TGTGCCTGGAGTGGGGGGCCCGGGGCCAACGTCCTGACTTTC,CAWSGGPGANVLTF
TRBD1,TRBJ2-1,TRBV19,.,TGTGCCAGTATAGGGGCAGCGAGGGGGCCCTACAATGAGCAGTTCTTC,CASIGAARGPYNEQFF
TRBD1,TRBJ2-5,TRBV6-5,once,TGTGCCAGCAGCTCTGCACAGGGGGCCAGAGAGACCCAGTACTTC,CASSSAQGARETQYF
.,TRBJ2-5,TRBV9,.,TGTGCCAGCAGCGTAGCCCTGAAGGGAGAGACCCAGTACTTC,CASSVALKGETQYF
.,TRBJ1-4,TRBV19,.,TGTGCCAGTAATTCGCAGGTACACGAAAAACTGTTTTTT,CASNSQVHEKLFF
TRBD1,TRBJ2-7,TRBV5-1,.,TGCGCCAGCAGCTTAGCGACAGGGTACGAGCAGTACTTC,CASSLATGYEQYF
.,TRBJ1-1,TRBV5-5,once,TGTGCCAGCAGCCCGGTGGTAGGTGAGGTGAGGAACACTGAAGCTTTCTTT,CASSPVVGEVRNTEAFF
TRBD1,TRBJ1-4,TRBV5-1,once,TGCGCCAGCAGCATCGGGACAGCTGAGGCGAAACTGTTTTTT,CASSIGTAEAKLFF
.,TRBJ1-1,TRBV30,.,TGTGCCTCCCGAGACGGACACACTGAAGCTTTCTTT,CASRDGHTEAFF
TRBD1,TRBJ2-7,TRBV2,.,TGTGCCATGACGACAGGGGGGACCTACGAGCAGTACTTC,CAMTTGGTYEQYF
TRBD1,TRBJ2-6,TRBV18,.,TGTGCCAGCTCACCACTCGGCCCAGGGGGCACTGGGGCCAACGTCCTGACTTTC,CASSPLGPGGTGANVLTF
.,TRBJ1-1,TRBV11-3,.,TGTGCCAGCAGCTTAGCAGGCCAGGGAGAAGCTTTCTTT,CASSLAGQGEAFF
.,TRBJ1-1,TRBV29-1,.,TGCAGCGTTGAAGAGGGGGCACTCCTCTCTGAAGCTTTCTTT,CSVEEGALLSEAFF